One and the same sample provided the 21 T cell receptor beta chains below, sequenced in a study of OX40 agonist ivuxolimab in advanced cancers. Receptor libraries were prepared by the immunoSEQ multiplex PCR assay. Not all clones reach the TCRdb copy of this immuneACCESS table, which keeps in-frame sequences only. Checked studies attribute under half of the gap to unresolved V genes and leave the rest unexplained. For this sample there are approximately 70,000 clones; roughly 82% appear just once. The ten largest make up 5.5% to 6% of the sample. The specimen comprised CD4+ or CD8+ T cells sorted from blood, sampled in a trial of the OX40 agonist ivuxolimab. Receptor source: an adult with an advanced solid tumor such as melanoma, head and neck, liver or kidney cancer.

The chain couples TRBV2 to TRBJ2-5; no clear D. This CDR3 contains 14 residues. V was trimmed by 4 bases and J by 5 bases, leaving 14 bases between them. The V gene's germline CDR1 is SNHLY and CDR2 FYNNEI. The CDR3 coding sequence is TGTGCCAGCAGTGTCACGGTAATTGGGGAGACCCAGTACTTC. This encodes CASSVTVIGETQYF.

The gene calls are TRBV2 and TRBJ2-1, with 14 bases aligning to TRBD2. CDR3 length: 15 amino acids. Germline V gene data show CDR1 as SNHLY and CDR2 as FYNNEI. Germline trimming cut 6 bases from V and 7 bases from J; bases unmatched to any gene: 5. This chain's CDR3 is CASSYGTSGSNEQFF. The CDR3 coding sequence is TGTGCCAGCAGCTACGGGACTAGCGGGAGTAATGAGCAGTTCTTC.

This sequence joins TRBV11-2 and TRBJ1-2; D is perhaps TRBD1 (5 bases). The germline CDR1 and CDR2 sequences are SGHAT and FQNNGV. The ends were cut back, 5 bases at V and 4 bases at J, with 17 bases in the middle. The CDR3 covers 15 residues. Here the CDR3 reads CASSEPGTDLYGYTF. CDR3 sequence (DNA): TGTGCCAGCAGCGAACCCGGGACTGACCTCTATGGCTACACCTTC.

V usage is TRBV27 and J usage is TRBJ2-5, with D tentatively TRBD1 (5 bases). This CDR3 is built from 15 residues. Trimming shortened V by 3 bases and J by 2 bases, and 13 bases separated the two germline ends. CDR1 and CDR2 from the germline V gene are MNHEY and SMNVEV (reference sequence). For the CDR3, the DNA is TGTGCCAGCAGTTTGGGAAGGGCAGGGCAAGAGACCCAGTACTTC. Translation: CASSLGRAGQETQYF.

The rearrangement uses TRBV27 and TRBJ2-4; D ambiguous. The CDR3 sequence is 14 residues long. Trimming removed 10 bases from V and 1 base from J, with 14 bases in between. Germline V gene sequence: CDR1 MNHEY, CDR2 SMNVEV (reference sequence). This CDR3 reads CATKRVGAKNIQYF. CDR3 DNA: TGTGCCACAAAAAGGGTAGGGGCCAAAAACATTCAGTACTTC.

V usage is TRBV7-2 and J usage is TRBJ1-1; a weak D match, TRBD1 (5 bases). Trimming stripped 2 bases from V and 11 bases from J, with 9 bases between. This CDR3 is built from 11 residues. Germline V gene lookup returns CDR1 SGHTA and CDR2 FQGNSA. The DNA of the CDR3 is TGTGCCAGCAGCTTAACACAGGAGGCTTTCTTT. This translates into CASSLTQEAFF.

The chain links TRBV4-1 to TRBJ1-2; D is uncertain. From germline, CDR1 is MGHRA and CDR2 YSYEKL. V lost 3 bases to trimming and J lost 8 bases, with 19 bases between them. CDR3 length: 15 amino acids. CDR3 nucleotide sequence: TGCGCCAGCAGCCAGACCCGACGGAATGGAGGAGGCTACACCTTC. Amino acids: CASSQTRRNGGGYTF.

The rearrangement links TRBV6-5 to TRBJ2-1; no clear D gene. This CDR3 spans 15 amino acids. Germline V CDR1 and CDR2: MNHEY, SVGAGI. Trimming pared 4 bases from V and 6 bases from J, leaving 16 bases between. The CDR3 DNA is TGTGCCAGCAGTTCTCGGATTTCTTCAATCAATGAGCAGTTCTTC. Its translation: CASSSRISSINEQFF.

The chain carries TRBV19 and TRBJ2-2; D unresolved. The V gene's germline CDR1 is LNHDA and CDR2 SQIVND (reference sequence). V was pared by 0 bases and J by 1 base, with 3 bases between. This CDR3 comprises 14 residues. Written as DNA, the CDR3 is TGTGCCAGTAGTATAGATAAGAACACCGGGGAGCTGTTTTTT. Its protein is CASSIDKNTGELFF.

J is TRBJ2-3 and V is TRBV7-8; 11 nucleotides align to TRBD2. The CDR3 is 17 amino acids. Trimming took 5 bases from V and 2 from J; bases not matched to a gene: 9. Per the germline V gene, CDR1 is SGHVS and CDR2 is FQNEAQ. The CDR3: CASSPQLAGALTDTQYF. CDR3 sequence (DNA): TGTGCCAGCAGCCCTCAACTAGCGGGGGCCCTCACAGATACGCAGTATTTT.

The chain links TRBV28 to TRBJ2-7, with D perhaps TRBD2 (5 bases). Germline V gene lookup returns CDR1 MDHEN and CDR2 SYDVKM. Trimming took off 7 bases at V and 4 bases at J, with 17 bases between the two ends. The CDR3 length is 14 residues. CDR3 sequence (DNA): TGTGCCAGCATAGATTCGGGGAGTCGTTACGAGCAGTACTTC. Protein: CASIDSGSRYEQYF.

This chain links TRBV28 with TRBJ2-5, with D possibly being TRBD2 (5 bases). CDR1 MDHEN and CDR2 SYDVKM come from the germline V gene. Trimming removed 3 bases from V and 1 base from J, with 9 bases in between. The CDR3 has 14 residues. DNA for the CDR3: TGTGCCAGCAGTTTTAGGAGGCCCCAAGAGACCCAGTACTTC. Residues: CASSFRRPQETQYF.

The J gene is TRBJ2-7, the V gene TRBV9; D might be TRBD1 (6 bases). Deletions cut 4 bases from V and 0 bases from J, with 11 bases between. Germline-derived CDR1 and CDR2 are SGDLS and YYNGEE. The CDR3 contains 14 residues. CDR3 protein: CASSTDRSSYEQYF. CDR3 DNA: TGTGCCAGCAGCACTGACAGGAGCTCCTACGAGCAGTACTTC. Looking up the rest from reference TRBV9 and TRBJ2-7 gives the full variable domain: DSGVTQTPKHLITATGQRVTLRCSPRSGDLSVYWYQQSLDQGLQFLIQYYNGEERAKGNILERFSAQQFPDLHSELNLSSLELGDSALYFCASSTDRSSYEQYFGPGTRLTVT.

The chain employs TRBV15 and TRBJ2-2; no definite D call. The germline CDR1 and CDR2 sequences are LNHNV and YYDKDF (reference sequence). The CDR3 extends over 15 amino acids. Trimming pared 0 bases from V and 1 base from J, leaving 6 bases between. The CDR3 region has the DNA TGTGCCACCAGCAGAGATGTGGGGAACACCGGGGAGCTGTTTTTT. Translated: CATSRDVGNTGELFF.

The V gene is TRBV18, the J gene TRBJ1-5; no firm D call. The CDR3 has 15 amino acids. Germline V CDR1 and CDR2: KGHSH, LQKENI. V was shortened by 0 bases and J by 4 bases, with 10 bases between the two germline ends. CDR3 in DNA: TGTGCCAGCTCACCACCGGGCTCTGGGAATCAGCCCCAGCATTTT. It specifies CASSPPGSGNQPQHF.

This chain links TRBV7-2 with TRBJ1-2; a weak D match, TRBD1 (5 bases). This CDR3 contains 15 residues. Trimming pared 1 base from V and 0 bases from J, leaving 9 bases between. Germline V lookup: CDR1 SGHTA, CDR2 FQGNSA. The chain's CDR3 is CASSLVGGANYGYTF. CDR3 DNA sequence: TGTGCCAGCAGCTTAGTTGGGGGAGCTAACTATGGCTACACCTTC.

The genes are TRBV6-1 and TRBJ1-1, with TRBD1 matching 9 bases. This CDR3 has 15 residues. The germline gives CDR1 MNHNS, CDR2 SASEGT. Unmatched junction bases numbered 7, after V lost 4 bases and J lost 4 bases. CDR3 DNA: TGTGCCAGCAGTGGGCACAGGGGGCTGGGCACTGAAGCTTTCTTT. This encodes CASSGHRGLGTEAFF.

V gene TRBV7-2 combines with J gene TRBJ2-1; tentative D call: TRBD2 (6 bases). The V end lost 2 bases, the J end lost 5 bases, and 10 bases lay between the germline ends. The CDR3 consists of 14 residues. Germline-derived CDR1 and CDR2 are SGHTA and FQGNSA. CDR3 amino acids: CASSLLRGDNEQFF. The CDR3 DNA is TGTGCCAGCAGCTTACTCCGCGGGGACAATGAGCAGTTCTTC. Supplemented by reference TRBV7-2 and TRBJ2-1, the full variable domain reads GAGVSQSPSNKVTEKGKDVELRCDPISGHTALYWYRQSLGQGLEFLIYFQGNSAPDKSGLPSDRFSAERTGGSVSTLTIQRTQQEDSAVYLCASSLLRGDNEQFFGPGTRLTVL.

The genes are TRBV27 and TRBJ2-7; 8 bases are shared with TRBD2. Germline CDR1 is MNHEY and CDR2 is SMNVEV (reference sequence). Germline trimming cut 0 bases from V and 2 bases from J; bases unmatched to any gene: 9. The CDR3 loop spans 17 amino acids. The CDR3 spells CASSLSWTGGDTYEQYF. CDR3 DNA: TGTGCCAGCAGTTTATCGTGGACGGGGGGGGACACCTACGAGCAGTACTTC.

This chain uses TRBV30 with TRBJ2-5, with D uncertain. In germline, CDR1 is GTSNPN, CDR2 SVGIG (reference sequence). Trimming took off 2 bases at V and 5 bases at J, with 9 bases between the two ends. There are 12 residues in the CDR3. The CDR3 reads CAWSKARETQYF. DNA for the CDR3: TGTGCCTGGAGTAAAGCGAGGGAGACCCAGTACTTC.

The J gene is TRBJ2-7, the V gene TRBV5-6, with 14 bases aligning to TRBD2. Unmatched junction bases numbered 1, after V lost 3 bases and J lost 2 bases. Germline assignment: CDR1 SGHDT and CDR2 YYEEEE. CDR3 length: 15 amino acids. The CDR3 here is CASSSGLAGAYEQYF. CDR3 nucleotides: TGTGCCAGCAGCTCGGGACTAGCGGGGGCCTACGAGCAGTACTTC.